What follows is one T cell receptor (beta chain) and its context. Its target is not known. The ends lost 1 base at V and 3 bases at J; junction bases unmatched: 12. From germline, CDR1 is MNHNS and CDR2 SASEGT. CDR3 length: 19 amino acids. This sample was taken from a study of cytomegalovirus exposure and HLA in healthy donors. The PCR had 60 Vbeta and 13 Jbeta primers. Measured with immunoSEQ multiplex PCR; TCRdb has only the in-frame clones, and not every one. This sample yields some 150,000 clones, of which roughly 80% are seen a single time; around 7.1% belongs to the top ten. The study, taken as a whole, reports: Later work showed greater clonal expansion in HLA-associated TCR beta chains than in equally common others. The study listed roughly 160 cytomegalovirus-associated TCR beta chains. Later on, a genetic analysis was performed. It linked a missense variant in DCLRE1C with V- and J-gene trimming of TCR beta. Most of the TCR beta V segments (in an earlier analysis) were productive either about 90% or about 30% of the time.

The chain links TRBV6-1 to TRBJ1-4; 9 bases match TRBD1. Material for sequencing was PBMCs. The TCR originated in a woman between 40 and 50 years old in good health and CMV-seropositive. The chain's CDR3 is CASSEVERDRVISNEKLFF. The CDR3 DNA reads TGTGCCAGCAGTGAAGTAGAGCGGGACAGGGTAATATCTAATGAAAAACTGTTTTTT.